Below, 15 T cell receptor beta chains from the same sample are listed, as sequenced in a study of cytotoxic CD8 clonotypes in ibrutinib-treated CLL. Libraries were prepared by immunoSEQ multiplex PCR; TCRdb keeps only in-frame clonotypes and omits some of them. The sample has approximately 130,000 clones, roughly 84% seen once. This sample comprised PBMCs, obtained after 24 months of ibrutinib treatment. The receptors derive from a human donor with chronic lymphocytic leukemia.

The rearrangement links TRBV7-3 to TRBJ1-3; D remains ambiguous. The CDR3 spans 17 residues. Germline-derived CDR1 and CDR2 are SGHTA and FQGTGA. Deletions cut 5 bases from V and 1 base from J, with 18 bases between. The CDR3 nucleotides read TGTGCCAGCAGCCCGGATCCGCCTGGAGTATCTGGAAACACCATATATTTT. Translation gives CASSPDPPGVSGNTIYF.

This rearrangement joins TRBV27 to TRBJ1-2; TRBD1 matches 7 bases. CDR1 and CDR2 (germline): MNHEY, SMNVEV (reference sequence). Trimming cost V 0 bases and J 2 bases; bases outside gene matches: 3. The CDR3 covers 15 residues. CDR3 loop: CASSLSPGQNYGYTF. The CDR3 DNA sequence: TGTGCCAGCAGTTTATCCCCGGGACAGAACTATGGCTACACCTTC.

J is TRBJ1-6 and V is TRBV9; D is possibly TRBD1 (5 bases). The germline V gene encodes CDR1 SGDLS and CDR2 YYNGEE. This CDR3 contains 14 residues. Trimming took off 1 base at V and 9 bases at J, with 11 bases between the two ends. CDR3 sequence reads: CASSVSQGGSPLHF. In nucleotides, the CDR3 is TGTGCCAGCAGCGTATCCCAGGGCGGTTCACCCCTCCACTTT. The whole variable domain, filled in from reference TRBV9 and TRBJ1-6, reads DSGVTQTPKHLITATGQRVTLRCSPRSGDLSVYWYQQSLDQGLQFLIQYYNGEERAKGNILERFSAQQFPDLHSELNLSSLELGDSALYFCASSVSQGGSPLHFGNGTRLTVT.

The chain couples TRBV19 to TRBJ2-3; D is unresolved. Germline CDR1 and CDR2: LNHDA and SQIVND (reference sequence). This CDR3 has 14 amino acids. V lost 2 bases, J lost 4 bases, and 10 bases lay in between. CDR3 DNA: TGTGCCAGTAGTATATCGAGATTTTCAGATACGCAGTATTTT. It encodes CASSISRFSDTQYF.

Turning to this clone: The sample has other DNA sequences that encode this CDR3 too. The chain has TRBV2 and TRBJ2-2; 7 bases map to TRBD1. J gave up 2 bases and V 6 bases, and 3 bases lay outside the gene matches. This CDR3 has 14 residues. The V gene's germline CDR1 is SNHLY and CDR2 FYNNEI. CDR3 protein: CASRRQGNTGELFF. Written as DNA, the CDR3 is TGTGCCAGCAGGCGACAGGGAAACACCGGGGAGCTGTTTTTT.

The rearrangement links TRBV6-5 to TRBJ2-5; possibly TRBD1 for D (5 bases). The CDR3 is made up of 15 amino acids. Per the germline V gene, CDR1 is MNHEY and CDR2 is SVGAGI. Trimming took off 4 bases at V and 2 bases at J, with 14 bases between the two ends. The CDR3 sequence is CASSSLGRGQETQYF. The CDR3 nucleotides read TGTGCCAGCAGTTCCCTCGGAAGGGGTCAAGAGACCCAGTACTTC.

This clone was recorded only once. The CDR3 sequence: CASSAQGGREAFF. The CDR3 nucleotides read TGTGCCAGCAGCGCCCAGGGGGGCCGGGAAGCTTTCTTT. The chain is built from TRBV9 and TRBJ1-1, with 7 nucleotides matching TRBD1. V gave up 3 bases and J gave up 8 bases; unmatched junction bases: 7. The CDR3 covers 13 residues. Germline CDR1 reads SGDLS; CDR2 reads YYNGEE.

This chain connects TRBV4-3 to TRBJ2-3; TRBD2 might be the D (6 bases). Trimming shortened V by 3 bases and J by 2 bases, and 12 bases separated the two germline ends. The CDR3 has 15 amino acids. Per germline, CDR1 LGHNA and CDR2 YSLEER. In nucleotides, the CDR3 is TGCGCCAGCAGCCAGCGAGCGGGTGCCACAGATACGCAGTATTTT. It yields the protein CASSQRAGATDTQYF.

The chain recombines TRBV11-2 with TRBJ1-6; D unclear. The CDR3 extends over 15 amino acids. V lost 1 base and J 7 bases, leaving 11 bases between the germline ends. Germline V gene sequence: CDR1 SGHAT, CDR2 FQNNGV. In nucleotides, the CDR3 is TGTGCCAGCAGCTTAGTTGGGGATGGGAATTCACCCCTCCACTTT. Protein sequence: CASSLVGDGNSPLHF.

This rearrangement joins TRBV29-1 to TRBJ1-2; the match to TRBD1 covers 9 bases. V lost 5 bases and J lost 3; bases outside the gene matches: 4. CDR3 length equals 13 residues. Germline V CDR1 and CDR2: SQVTM, ANQGSEA. The CDR3 DNA reads as TGCAGCGTTTCTGACAGGGGGGACTATGGCTACACCTTC. It codes for CSVSDRGDYGYTF. Looking up the rest from reference TRBV29-1 and TRBJ1-2 gives the full variable domain: SAVISQKPSRDICQRGTSLTIQCQVDSQVTMMFWYRQQPGQSLTLIATANQGSEATYESGFVIDKFPISRPNLTFSTLTVSNMSPEDSSIYLCSVSDRGDYGYTFGSGTRLTVV.

The genes are TRBV30 and TRBJ2-3; D may be TRBD1 or TRBD2 (5 bases each). The CDR3 runs 12 residues. Looked up from germline, CDR1 is GTSNPN and CDR2 is SVGIG (reference sequence). V lost 0 bases to trimming and J lost 4 bases, with 5 bases between them. The CDR3 region is CAWSVGADTQYF. The CDR3 nucleotides are TGTGCCTGGAGTGTGGGGGCAGATACGCAGTATTTT. Complete variable domain (other parts from reference TRBV30 and TRBJ2-3): SQTIHQWPATLVQPVGSPLSLECTVEGTSNPNLYWYRQAAGRGLQLLFYSVGIGQISSEVPQNLSASRPQDRQFILSSKKLLLSDSGFYLCAWSVGADTQYFGPGTRLTVL.

The CDR3 region is CASKVRGRFGNTIYF. The CDR3 bases are TGTGCCAGCAAGGTCAGGGGGAGATTTGGAAACACCATATATTTT. This chain links TRBV6-1 with TRBJ1-3, with TRBD1 matching over 7 bases. Germline-derived CDR1 and CDR2 are MNHNS and SASEGT. V was pared by 7 bases and J by 3 bases, with 9 bases of the junction left unmatched. The CDR3 covers 15 residues.

The J gene is TRBJ2-5, the V gene TRBV5-1, with TRBD2 matching over 9 bases. Germline CDR1 SGHRS, CDR2 YFSETQ. The CDR3 is 17 amino acids. V shed 4 bases, J shed 2 bases, and the junction held 12 bases outside the gene matches. The CDR3 region is CASSQLWASGVQETQYF. CDR3 nucleotides: TGCGCCAGCAGCCAACTATGGGCTAGCGGGGTACAAGAGACCCAGTACTTC.

As DNA, the CDR3 is TGTGCCAGCAGCTTTGATGGACAAGATGGGGAGACCCAGTACTTC. Translating gives CASSFDGQDGETQYF. The V gene is TRBV11-3, the J gene TRBJ2-5, with D possibly TRBD1 on 5 matching bases. CDR1 and CDR2 from the germline V gene are SGHNT and YENEEA. Between the trimmed V and J ends, which lost 3 bases and 5 bases, there was a span of 16 bases. The CDR3 length is 15 residues.

The gene calls are TRBV4-3 and TRBJ1-2, with D unclear. CDR1 is LGHNA, CDR2 YSLEER, per germline. V shed 4 bases and J shed 0 bases, with 3 bases lying between them. The CDR3 loop spans 12 amino acids. The CDR3 loop is CASSPTNYGYTF. CDR3 sequence (DNA): TGCGCCAGCAGCCCGACTAACTATGGCTACACCTTC.